These 5 T cell receptor beta chains share one sample of origin, sequenced in a study of PD-L1 blockade in urothelial cancer. Assay: immunoSEQ multiplex PCR; the TCRdb copy retains only in-frame clones and omits some. The sample includes under 70,000 clones, 88% of them seen just once. As to time point: peripheral blood 6 weeks after treatment start. The sample was PBMCs, taken around atezolizumab (anti-PD-L1) treatment. Receptors were obtained from a man between 60 and 75 years old with urothelial cancer.

This clone was detected only once. The rearrangement links TRBV19 to TRBJ2-5; 9 nucleotides match TRBD2. After removal of 1 base from V and 5 bases from J, the junction contained 8 bases not matched to a gene. Germline V CDR1 and CDR2: LNHDA, SQIVND (reference sequence). The CDR3 loop spans 16 amino acids. The CDR3 coding sequence is TGTGCCAGTAGTATAGCCTGGCGGGAGGGTCAGGAGACCCAGTACTTC. This translates into CASSIAWREGQETQYF.

This chain joins TRBV7-9 and TRBJ1-2; no firm D call. The ends were cut back, 4 bases at V and 2 bases at J, with 11 bases in the middle. The CDR3 has 14 amino acids. Germline V gene lookup returns CDR1 SEHNR and CDR2 FQNEAQ (reference sequence). CDR3 sequence: CASSSAGPNYGYTF. The CDR3 DNA follows: TGTGCCAGCAGCTCGGCGGGCCCCAACTATGGCTACACCTTC.

The rearrangement joins TRBV6-1 to TRBJ2-6; 8 bases line up with TRBD1. This CDR3 is built from 15 residues. CDR1 and CDR2 (germline): MNHNS, SASEGT. V lost 6 bases and J lost 0; bases outside the gene matches: 1. The CDR3 spells CASSTGGSGANVLTF. CDR3 nucleotides: TGTGCCAGCAGCACAGGGGGCTCTGGGGCCAACGTCCTGACTTTC.

In regard to this clone: Sequence at one end of the junction differs from germline and may be a read error. The chain is built from TRBV10-1 and TRBJ2-7; D uncertain. The CDR3 is 13 amino acids. The germline CDR1 and CDR2 sequences are WNHNN and SYGVQD (reference sequence). The CDR3 DNA reads as TGCGCCAGCAGTGAGGGAGCCTCCTTCGAGCAGTACTTC. Translation gives CASSEGASFEQYF.

V and J are TRBV6-6 and TRBJ2-7; the D gene is possibly TRBD2 (6 bases). The CDR3 has 13 residues. Trimming removed 2 bases from V and 6 bases from J, with 11 bases in between. CDR1 MNHNY and CDR2 SVGAGI come from the germline V gene (reference sequence). DNA for the CDR3: TGTGCCAGCAGTTACGGGGGGATCGGCGAGCAGTACTTC. It specifies CASSYGGIGEQYF.